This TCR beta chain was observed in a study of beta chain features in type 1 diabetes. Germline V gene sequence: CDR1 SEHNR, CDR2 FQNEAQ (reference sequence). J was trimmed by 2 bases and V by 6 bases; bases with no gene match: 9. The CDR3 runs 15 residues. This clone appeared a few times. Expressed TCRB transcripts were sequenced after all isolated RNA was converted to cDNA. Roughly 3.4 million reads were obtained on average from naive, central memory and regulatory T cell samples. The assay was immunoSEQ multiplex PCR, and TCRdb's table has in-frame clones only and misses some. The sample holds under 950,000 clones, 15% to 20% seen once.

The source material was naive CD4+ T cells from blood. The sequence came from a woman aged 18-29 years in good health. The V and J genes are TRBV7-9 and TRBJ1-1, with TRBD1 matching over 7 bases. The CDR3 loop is CASSSSRDSNTEAFF. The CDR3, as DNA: TGTGCCAGCAGTTCGTCCCGGGACAGCAACACTGAAGCTTTCTTT.